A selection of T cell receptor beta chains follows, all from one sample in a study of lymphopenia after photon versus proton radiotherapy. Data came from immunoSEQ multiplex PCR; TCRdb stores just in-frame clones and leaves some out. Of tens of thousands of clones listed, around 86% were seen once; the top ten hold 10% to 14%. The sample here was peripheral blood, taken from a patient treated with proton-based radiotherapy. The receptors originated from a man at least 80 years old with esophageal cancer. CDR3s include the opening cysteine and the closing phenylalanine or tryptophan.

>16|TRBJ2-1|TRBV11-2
CASSLSVGEGYNEQFF
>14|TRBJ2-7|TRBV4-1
CASSKGGGMGEQYF
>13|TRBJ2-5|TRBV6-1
CASSDKGRETQYF
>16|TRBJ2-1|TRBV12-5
CASGLKRYFSYNEQFF
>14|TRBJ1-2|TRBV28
CASTAVPGVYGYTF
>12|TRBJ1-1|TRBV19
CASSLMNTEAFF
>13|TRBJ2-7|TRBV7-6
CASSTGMAYEQYF
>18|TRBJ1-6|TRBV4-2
CASSQDGVRGSYNSPLHF
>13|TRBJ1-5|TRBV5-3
CAMTGISNQPQHF
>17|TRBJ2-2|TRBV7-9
CASSPGLAGGSTGELFF
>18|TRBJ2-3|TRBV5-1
CASSLVLAGYSRTDTQYF
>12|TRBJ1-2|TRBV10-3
CAINSIGYGYTF
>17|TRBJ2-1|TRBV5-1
CASSMKIAGGRGNEQFF
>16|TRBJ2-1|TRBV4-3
CASSHGGQGGRNEQFF
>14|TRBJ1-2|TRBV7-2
CASSPVTSNYGYTF
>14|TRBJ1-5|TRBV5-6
CASSDRDRAQPQHF
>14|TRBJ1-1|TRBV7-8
CASSLGGTITEAFF
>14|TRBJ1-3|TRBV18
CASSPPGRVNTIYF
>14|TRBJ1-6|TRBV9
CASSVASNVSPLHF
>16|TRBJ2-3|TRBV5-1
CASSPLPPPSGDTQYF
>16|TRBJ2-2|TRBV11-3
CASSLTAGHNTGELFF
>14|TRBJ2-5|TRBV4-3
CASSLGRLDGDQYF
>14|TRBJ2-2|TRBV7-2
CASSKGRDTGELFF
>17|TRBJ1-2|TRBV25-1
CASSEFWAGERGYGYTF
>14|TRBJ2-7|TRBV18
CASSALRDSYEQYF
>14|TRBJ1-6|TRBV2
CASSSFLGGSPLHF
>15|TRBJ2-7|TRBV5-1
CASSLEGGVIYEQYF
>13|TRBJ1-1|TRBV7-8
CASSLGQATEAFF
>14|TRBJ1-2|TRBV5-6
CASSLGDRVYGYTF
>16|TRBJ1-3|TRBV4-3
CASSQDGGVWRNTIYF
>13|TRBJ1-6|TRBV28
CATAGSYNSPLHF
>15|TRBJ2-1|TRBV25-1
CASSEPGLALHEQFF
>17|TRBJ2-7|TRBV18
CASSPRVRDRRSYEQYF
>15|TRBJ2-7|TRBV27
CASSLDWTGEYEQYF
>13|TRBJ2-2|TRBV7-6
CASSWSESGELFF
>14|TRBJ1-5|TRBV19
CASSMTGGNQPQHF
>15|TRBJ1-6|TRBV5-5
CASSPPEGYNSPLHF
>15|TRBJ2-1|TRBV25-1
CASSGGGRAIDEQFF